The 31 T cell receptor beta chains listed next were all sequenced from one sample in a study of CD8+CD57+ T cells in acquired aplastic anemia. According to the study, genomic DNA was the template for TCR beta VDJ and CDR3 profiling. TCRdb recomputed calls from the reads with MiXCR, one row per CDR3 protein. The sample contains fewer than 250,000 distinct CDR3 sequences, approximately 51% of which appear only once. Before being chosen for sequencing, patients had shown CD8+CD57+ cell expansion by flow cytometry. Sequencing input: sorted CD4+, CD8+, or CD8+CD57+ T cells (not recorded which) from PBMCs. These receptors all stem from a human donor with aplastic anemia.

This chain uses TRBV14 with TRBJ1-1, with D hard to call. CDR1 and CDR2 from the germline V gene are SGHDN and FVKESK. The CDR3 has 16 amino acids. The V and J ends lost 4 bases and 1 base respectively, with 16 bases between them. CDR3 residues: CASSLGKGRWNTEAFF. The CDR3 nucleotides read TGTGCCAGCAGCCTAGGGAAAGGGCGATGGAACACTGAAGCTTTCTTT. Combining the CDR3 with reference TRBV14 and TRBJ1-1 gives the whole variable domain EAGVTQFPSHSVIEKGQTVTLRCDPISGHDNLYWYRRVMGKEIKFLLHFVKESKQDESGMPNNRFLAERTGGTYSTLKVQPAELEDSGVYFCASSLGKGRWNTEAFFGQGTRLTVV.

This clonotype was seen repeatedly, ten times or more. The genes are TRBV5-8 and TRBJ2-5; D is uncertain. The germline CDR1 and CDR2 sequences are SGHTS and YDEGEE. Trimming stripped 0 bases from V and 3 bases from J, with 9 bases between. CDR3 length: 14 amino acids. The CDR3 reads CASSLGRVEETQYF. CDR3 coding DNA: TGTGCCAGCAGCTTGGGTAGGGTGGAAGAGACCCAGTACTTC.

This rearrangement joins TRBV10-3 to TRBJ1-5, with 10 bases lining up with TRBD1. Germline V gene lookup returns CDR1 ENHRY and CDR2 SYGVKD. The ends lost 6 bases at V and 14 bases at J; junction bases unmatched: 7. CDR3 length: 12 residues. The CDR3 spells CAISGTGDSEHF. The CDR3 coding sequence is TGTGCCATCAGCGGGACAGGGGATAGCGAGCATTTT.

This clonotype was seen ten or more times. This sequence joins TRBV20-1 and TRBJ1-1; possibly TRBD1 for D (6 bases). The V gene's germline CDR1 is DFQATT and CDR2 SNEGSKA (reference sequence). This CDR3 comprises 15 residues. The ends were cut back, 7 bases at V and 3 bases at J, with 21 bases in the middle. The DNA for the CDR3 is TGCAGTGTTCCCCTCGGTGGGGGCGAGGACACTGAAGCTTTCTTT. Translated, it gives CSVPLGGGEDTEAFF.

This chain links TRBV10-3 with TRBJ2-1; tentatively, D is TRBD2 (6 bases). The CDR3 is 17 residues long. Germline CDR1 ENHRY, CDR2 SYGVKD. The V end was cut by 6 bases, the J end by 1 base, with 19 bases between. CDR3 region: CAIRRGGVGTSYNEQFF. In nucleotides, the CDR3 is TGTGCCATCAGACGAGGAGGGGTCGGTACGTCCTACAATGAGCAGTTCTTC.

Of note for this clonotype: A much more abundant neighbour one base away suggests this may be a read error. This likely comes from a read error, as the CDR3 has no conserved phenylalanine or tryptophan at its end. The chain couples TRBV5-5 to TRBJ1-1, with D unclear. Trimming left V 0 bases short and J 2 bases short, with 11 bases between. The CDR3 loop spans 15 amino acids. Germline assignment: CDR1 SGHKS and CDR2 YYEKEE (reference sequence). CDR3 bases: TGTGCCAGCAGCTTGGAGGGCCGACTTAACACTGAAGCTTTCCTT. Its protein product is CASSLEGRLNTEAFL.

This clonotype was detected ten times or more. The V gene is TRBV19, the J gene TRBJ1-5; D is possibly TRBD1 (5 bases). The CDR3 covers 18 residues. The germline V and J ends were trimmed by 7 bases and 5 bases, with 27 bases remaining between them. CDR1 is LNHDA, CDR2 SQIVND, per germline (reference sequence). The CDR3 protein is CASTPDSALPTVDQPQHF. In DNA, the CDR3 is TGTGCCAGTACCCCTGACAGCGCCCTCCCCACAGTGGATCAGCCCCAGCATTTT.

This clonotype has ten or more counts. The chain recombines TRBV6-5 with TRBJ1-1; no firm D call. This CDR3 contains 13 residues. Germline lookup yields CDR1 MNHEY and CDR2 SVGAGI. The germline V and J ends were trimmed by 2 bases and 3 bases, with 7 bases remaining between them. The CDR3 spells CASSYVYYTEAFF. Written as DNA, the CDR3 is TGTGCCAGCAGTTACGTTTATTACACTGAAGCTTTCTTT.

This clonotype has only one observation. The germline gene is not matched at one end of the junction; a read error may be the cause. The chain employs TRBV7-2 and TRBJ2-3, with TRBD2 as a possible D gene (5 bases). The CDR3 is 12 amino acids. Germline-derived CDR1 and CDR2 are SGHTA and FQGNSA. As DNA, the CDR3 is TGTGCCGGCAGCTTTGGCGGGCGTACGCAGTATTTT. Its protein product is CAGSFGGRTQYF.

The rearrangement joins TRBV25-1 to TRBJ2-1; a weak D match, TRBD2 (6 bases). This CDR3 comprises 15 residues. Per germline, CDR1 MGHDK and CDR2 SYGVNS. Trimming took off 1 base at V and 7 bases at J, with 14 bases between the two ends. CDR3 protein: CASSESLGEENEQFF. DNA for the CDR3: TGTGCCAGCAGTGAATCTCTAGGGGAGGAGAATGAGCAGTTCTTC.

The chain couples TRBV7-8 to TRBJ1-6, with 8 bases aligning to TRBD1. Germline V gene sequence: CDR1 SGHVS, CDR2 FQNEAQ. This CDR3 comprises 14 residues. V was pared by 1 base and J by 10 bases, with 3 bases of the junction left unmatched. The CDR3 sequence is CASSLEQGGSPLHF. The DNA for the CDR3 is TGTGCCAGCAGCTTAGAACAGGGGGGCTCACCCCTCCACTTT.

This chain uses TRBV10-3 with TRBJ1-6; 7 bases are a match to TRBD1. Germline CDR1 reads ENHRY; CDR2 reads SYGVKD. This CDR3 contains 14 residues. Germline trimming cut 5 bases from V and 7 bases from J; bases unmatched to any gene: 5. CDR3 amino acids: CAISRDSRNSPLHF. In nucleotides, the CDR3 is TGTGCCATCAGTAGGGACAGCCGAAATTCACCCCTCCACTTT.

A few counts support this clonotype. The chain links TRBV20-1 to TRBJ2-2; no firm D call. Germline V gene lookup returns CDR1 DFQATT and CDR2 SNEGSKA (reference sequence). V was shortened by 2 bases and J by 6 bases, with 4 bases between the two germline ends. The CDR3 sequence is 11 residues long. The CDR3 DNA is TGCAGTGCTAGATCGCCCGGGGAGCTGTTTTTT. Protein sequence: CSARSPGELFF.

This sequence joins TRBV12-3 or TRBV12-4 and TRBJ2-3; D may be TRBD1 (6 bases). The ends were cut back, 10 bases at V and 1 base at J, with 18 bases in the middle. The CDR3 has 15 residues. The CDR3 DNA reads as TGTGCCACCTCCCTAATGGGGGCGGGCACAGATACGCAGTATTTT. It codes for CATSLMGAGTDTQYF.

A remark on this clonotype: Possible read error: a much larger clone is one base away. This chain links TRBV5-4 with TRBJ2-7; D is unresolved. This CDR3 contains 9 residues. Germline V gene lookup returns CDR1 SGHNT and CDR2 YYREEE (reference sequence). The CDR3 DNA reads as TGTTCTCCCCATCTTAACTTGGGTTTC. Amino acid sequence: CSPHLNLGF. Complete variable domain (other parts from reference TRBV5-4 and TRBJ2-7): ETGVTQSPTHLIKTRGQQVTLRCSSQSGHNTVSWYQQALGQGPQFIFQYYREEENGRGNFPPRFSGLQFPNYSSELNVNALELDDSALYLCSPHLNLGFGPGTRLTVT.

Concerning this clonotype: This may stem from a read error, because a much larger clone lies one nucleotide away. The gene calls are TRBV2 and TRBJ2-3; D is ambiguous. CDR1 is SNHLY, CDR2 FYNNEI, per germline. This CDR3 spans 13 amino acids. Trimming took off 8 bases at V and 6 bases at J, with 15 bases between the two ends. In nucleotides, the CDR3 is TGTGCCAGCGGGTGGAACGAGCAGGATACGCAGTATTTT. Translation: CASGWNEQDTQYF. Variable domain in full (rest from reference TRBV2 and TRBJ2-3): EPEVTQTPSHQVTQMGQEVILRCVPISNHLYFYWYRQILGQKVEFLVSFYNNEISEKSEIFDDQFSVERPDGSNFTLKIRSTKLEDSAMYFCASGWNEQDTQYFGPGTRLTVL.

CDR3 bases: TGTGCCAGCACAAACTCGATCAATACGAGTGGCTACACCTTC. This gives the protein CASTNSINTSGYTF. The rearrangement links TRBV2 to TRBJ1-2; D is ambiguous. V dropped 7 bases and J dropped 7 bases, with 19 bases sitting between them. The CDR3 contains 14 residues. CDR1 and CDR2 from the germline V gene are SNHLY and FYNNEI.

This clonotype occurred a few times. This sequence joins TRBV29-1 and TRBJ1-5, with 8 bases fitting TRBD1. The CDR3 spans 15 residues. The germline CDR1 and CDR2 sequences are SQVTM and ANQGSEA. V dropped 5 bases and J dropped 4; count of bases not matched to a gene: 10. The CDR3 bases are TGCAGCGTTAAGACAGGGACAGGCACTAATCAGCCCCAGCATTTT. Translated: CSVKTGTGTNQPQHF.

This clonotype occurred many times. The chain has TRBV6-1 and TRBJ2-7; possible D gene TRBD2, 5 bases. This CDR3 is built from 12 residues. V was trimmed by 10 bases and J by 2 bases, leaving 12 bases between them. Per germline, CDR1 MNHNS and CDR2 SASEGT. The DNA of the CDR3 is TGTGCCACCCGGGATAGGGCCTACGAGCAGTACTTC. Amino acids: CATRDRAYEQYF.

As for this clonotype: At one boundary the junction diverges from the germline segment, which might be a read error. The gene calls are TRBV7-3 and TRBJ2-1, with TRBD2 matching 12 bases. This CDR3 has 15 residues. CDR1 and CDR2 (germline): SGHTA, FQGTGA. The CDR3 region has the DNA TGTGCTAGCAGCGTCGGACTAGCGGGGAACAATGAGCAGTTCTTC. This codes for CASSVGLAGNNEQFF.

This clonotype occurred many times. The J gene is TRBJ1-6, the V gene TRBV5-6; no clear D. Per germline, CDR1 SGHDT and CDR2 YYEEEE. This CDR3 region has 15 residues. The germline V and J ends were trimmed by 0 bases and 7 bases, with 11 bases remaining between them. CDR3 loop: CASSLAPNLNSPLHF. The DNA for the CDR3 is TGTGCCAGCAGCTTGGCCCCTAATTTGAATTCACCCCTCCACTTT.

At least ten counts were recorded for this clonotype. CDR3 nucleotides: TGCAGCGTTGGCCGGGGGGGGTACGAGCAGTACTTC. It is translated as CSVGRGGYEQYF. V usage is TRBV29-1 and J usage is TRBJ2-7; TRBD2 aligns across 8 bases. The CDR3 loop spans 12 amino acids. Per germline, CDR1 SQVTM and CDR2 ANQGSEA. After removal of 4 bases from V and 4 bases from J, the junction contained 3 bases not matched to a gene.

J is TRBJ1-1 and V is TRBV9; TRBD1 is a possible D gene (5 bases). The germline V gene has CDR1 SGDLS and CDR2 YYNGEE. The CDR3 loop spans 14 amino acids. Trimming stripped 3 bases from V and 0 bases from J, with 9 bases between. The chain's CDR3 is CASSAGRLNTEAFF. In DNA form, the CDR3 reads TGTGCCAGCAGCGCGGGACGTCTGAACACTGAAGCTTTCTTT.

The chain carries TRBV9 and TRBJ2-3; the D call may be TRBD1 or TRBD2 (7 bases each). The CDR3 has 15 residues. V was shortened by 4 bases and J by 5 bases, with 17 bases between the two germline ends. Germline assignment: CDR1 SGDLS and CDR2 YYNGEE. CDR3 sequence: CASSPETGRGDTQYF. The CDR3 DNA sequence: TGTGCCAGCAGCCCAGAGACAGGGAGGGGAGATACGCAGTATTTT.

The rearrangement joins TRBV12-3 or TRBV12-4 to TRBJ2-5; TRBD1 is a possible D gene (7 bases). The CDR3 is 16 residues long. V lost 4 bases and J lost 4, with 19 bases in between. CDR3 in DNA: TGTGCCAGCAGTTGGAGGGGGCACGGTTCGGGAGAGACCCAGTACTTC. Encoded protein: CASSWRGHGSGETQYF.

Many counts were recorded for this clonotype. The V gene is TRBV7-8, the J gene TRBJ2-2; 8 nucleotides agree with TRBD1. This CDR3 has 17 residues. CDR1 is SGHVS, CDR2 FQNEAQ, per germline. V shed 3 bases and J 1 base; nucleotides not matched to a gene: 7. CDR3 amino acids: CASSFSSGTGNTGELFF. The CDR3 region has the DNA TGTGCCAGCAGCTTTTCCTCCGGGACAGGGAACACCGGGGAGCTGTTTTTT.

The J gene is TRBJ2-3, the V gene TRBV2; 7 bases align to TRBD1. The V gene end was trimmed by 7 bases and the J gene end by 4 bases; junction bases not matched to a gene: 8. Germline values: CDR1 SNHLY, CDR2 FYNNEI. The CDR3 extends over 14 amino acids. CDR3 nucleotides: TGTGCCAGCAAGTCGGACAGGCAGGCAGATACGCAGTATTTT. Translation: CASKSDRQADTQYF.

This clonotype has only one observation. This chain connects TRBV6-1 to TRBJ1-4; D gene unclear. V was trimmed by 1 base and J by 3 bases, leaving 6 bases between them. The CDR3 has 14 residues. CDR1 is MNHNS, CDR2 SASEGT, per germline. Here the CDR3 reads CASSEVASNEKLFF. The CDR3 bases are TGTGCCAGCAGTGAAGTGGCCTCTAATGAAAAACTGTTTTTT.

The table lists this clonotype with many counts. At one boundary the junction diverges from the germline segment, which might be a read error. V gene TRBV2 combines with J gene TRBJ1-1; no clear D gene. Germline CDR1 reads SNHLY; CDR2 reads FYNNEI. This CDR3 has 11 residues. In nucleotides, the CDR3 is TGTGCCAGCAGTGAAGCGCGGGTTAGCAGTTGG. It specifies CASSEARVSSW.

Regarding this clonotype: Given a much more abundant clone one base away, this may be a read error. This rearrangement joins TRBV6-2 or TRBV6-3 to TRBJ1-2, with 8 bases fitting TRBD1. Germline CDR1 is MNHEY and CDR2 is SVGEGT. This CDR3 spans 14 amino acids. J gave up 5 bases and V 5 bases, and 7 bases lay outside the gene matches. Written as DNA, the CDR3 is TGTGCCAGCAGTAGCGGACAGGGTGGATATGGCTACACCTTC. This translates into CASSSGQGGYGYTF.

The sample holds many counts of this clonotype. The chain couples TRBV2 to TRBJ2-5; 8 bases agree with TRBD1. The V gene's germline CDR1 is SNHLY and CDR2 FYNNEI. CDR3 length: 15 amino acids. V lost 7 bases to trimming and J lost 5 bases; unmatched junction nucleotides: 12. This chain's CDR3 is CASIEDRVGRETQYF. CDR3 coding DNA: TGTGCCAGCATTGAGGACAGGGTAGGACGGGAGACCCAGTACTTC.